These 19 T cell receptor beta chains originate from one sample sequenced in a study of T cell repertoires in cytomegalovirus infection. Antigens for these TCRs are unknown. Using its own MiXCR run on the reads, TCRdb lists one record per CDR3 protein. This table holds about 400,000 distinct CDR3 sequences, roughly 36% found once. Sequenced here: cultured PBMCs, sampled from culture after CMV antigen stimulation. The receptor set was obtained from a human donor in good health (CMV status not recorded). Some clones in this sample may be carry-over from other donors' samples.

The chain links TRBV29-1 to TRBJ1-1; the D gene is possibly TRBD1 (5 bases). Germline V gives CDR1 SQVTM, CDR2 ANQGSEA. This CDR3 is 13 amino acids long. V shed 6 bases and J shed 0 bases, with 11 bases lying between them. In DNA, the CDR3 is TGCAGCGTGGGGCCCAGATTGAACACTGAAGCTTTCTTT. As protein: CSVGPRLNTEAFF.

The sample holds a few counts of this clonotype. The V gene is TRBV20-1, the J gene TRBJ2-5, with 7 bases fitting TRBD1. The CDR3 loop spans 14 amino acids. V was clipped by 3 bases and J by 1 base; unmatched bases: 5. Germline V gene lookup returns CDR1 DFQATT and CDR2 SNEGSKA (reference sequence). The CDR3 here is CSASRGQFQETQYF. CDR3 bases: TGCAGTGCTAGTCGGGGACAGTTCCAAGAGACCCAGTACTTC.

This clonotype was seen repeatedly, ten times or more. This chain joins TRBV7-2 and TRBJ2-3, with 11 bases identical to TRBD2. Trimming took 2 bases from V and 4 from J; bases not matched to a gene: 5. In germline, CDR1 is SGHTA, CDR2 FQGNSA. CDR3 size: 16 residues. The CDR3 spells CASSLSGTSGSDTQYF. For the CDR3, the DNA is TGTGCCAGCAGCTTATCTGGGACTAGCGGATCAGATACGCAGTATTTT.

V usage is TRBV12-3 or TRBV12-4 and J usage is TRBJ2-7; D remains ambiguous. Trimming removed 8 bases from V and 4 bases from J, with 21 bases in between. The CDR3 runs to 15 residues. The CDR3 region is CASGLVSEIFYEQYV. The DNA for the CDR3 is TGTGCCAGCGGTCTGGTGAGCGAGATATTTTACGAGCAGTACGTC.

Turning to this clonotype: At one of its ends the junction is not consistent with the germline gene, which may arise from a read error. The V gene is TRBV5-3, the J gene TRBJ1-1; D call uncertain. TRBV5-3 is an open reading frame whose function is uncertain. The CDR3 extends over 13 amino acids. The CDR3 DNA sequence: TGTGCCAGCAGCTTTTCCCTGAGCACTGAAGCTTTCTTT. Its translation is CASSFSLSTEAFF.

The chain uses TRBV7-2 and TRBJ2-1; 16 bases are a match to TRBD2. Unmatched junction bases numbered 7, after V lost 5 bases and J lost 0 bases. This CDR3 region has 19 residues. CDR1 and CDR2 (germline): SGHTA, FQGNSA. This CDR3 is CASSTPGLAGGSSYNEQFF. DNA for the CDR3: TGTGCCAGCAGCACTCCGGGACTAGCGGGAGGGAGCTCCTACAATGAGCAGTTCTTC. The full variable domain, in which reference TRBV7-2 and TRBJ2-1 provide the parts outside the CDR3, is GAGVSQSPSNKVTEKGKDVELRCDPISGHTALYWYRQSLGQGLEFLIYFQGNSAPDKSGLPSDRFSAERTGGSVSTLTIQRTQQEDSAVYLCASSTPGLAGGSSYNEQFFGPGTRLTVL.

The V call is TRBV24-1, the J call TRBJ1-5; D unresolved. Per germline, CDR1 KGHDR and CDR2 SFDVKD. V lost 4 bases, J lost 4 bases, and 4 bases lay in between. There are 12 residues in the CDR3. CDR3 coding DNA: TGTGCCACCAGTGACCCAAATCAGCCCCAGCATTTT. Its protein product is CATSDPNQPQHF.

The chain joins TRBV7-9 to TRBJ2-7; 16 positions match TRBD2. Trimming removed 0 bases from V and 2 bases from J; junction bases left unmatched: 7. CDR1 is SEHNR and CDR2 is FQNEAQ in the germline V gene (reference sequence). This CDR3 region has 19 residues. As DNA, the CDR3 is TGTGCCAGCAGCTTAGCCTTGGGACTAGCGGGAGGGCTGACCTACGAGCAGTACTTC. Translation: CASSLALGLAGGLTYEQYF.

This rearrangement joins TRBV7-8 to TRBJ1-1; TRBD1 aligns across 7 bases. The length of the CDR3 is 15 residues. Germline assignment: CDR1 SGHVS and CDR2 FQNEAQ. The trim removed 5 bases at V and 0 bases at J, leaving 6 bases unmatched. The chain's CDR3 is CASSPNRGMNTEAFF. As DNA, the CDR3 is TGTGCCAGCAGCCCAAACAGGGGAATGAACACTGAAGCTTTCTTT.

This chain connects TRBV7-2 to TRBJ2-7, with D unresolved. This CDR3 spans 13 amino acids. V lost 1 base and J lost 6, with 10 bases in between. Germline-derived CDR1 and CDR2 are SGHTA and FQGNSA. This chain's CDR3 is CASSLELVGEQYF. Written as DNA, the CDR3 is TGTGCCAGCAGCTTAGAACTGGTGGGCGAGCAGTACTTC.

The rearrangement joins TRBV6-1 to TRBJ2-1; unclear D gene. V shed 8 bases and J shed 6 bases, with 14 bases lying between them. In germline, CDR1 is MNHNS, CDR2 SASEGT. This CDR3 has 13 residues. The CDR3 sequence is CASSKGLGNEQFF. The CDR3, as DNA: TGTGCCAGCTCTAAGGGTTTAGGCAATGAGCAGTTCTTC.

The chain employs TRBV12-3 or TRBV12-4 and TRBJ2-3; TRBD1 might be the D (6 bases). Trimming shortened V by 8 bases and J by 0 bases, and 24 bases separated the two germline ends. The CDR3 is 18 amino acids. CDR3 loop: CASAVPKQGYPSTDTQYF. The CDR3 DNA reads as TGTGCCAGCGCAGTCCCTAAACAGGGTTACCCTAGCACAGATACGCAGTATTTT.

This sequence joins TRBV20-1 and TRBJ2-1, with 12 bases aligning to TRBD2. J lost 4 bases, V lost 8 bases, and 12 bases had no gene match. The CDR3 extends over 16 amino acids. Looked up from germline, CDR1 is DFQATT and CDR2 is SNEGSKA (reference sequence). The CDR3: CSTDPSGRVFYNEQFF. CDR3 coding DNA: TGCAGTACCGACCCTAGCGGGAGGGTATTTTACAATGAGCAGTTCTTC.

The V and J genes are TRBV12-3 or TRBV12-4 and TRBJ1-5; tentative D call: TRBD1 (5 bases). Deletions cut 6 bases from V and 9 bases from J, with 18 bases between. There are 14 residues in the CDR3. The CDR3 reads CASRPGGNGGPQHF. In DNA form, the CDR3 reads TGTGCCAGCAGACCCGGGGGGAATGGAGGGCCCCAGCATTTT.

This sequence joins TRBV3-1 and TRBJ1-6; no clear D gene. The CDR3 extends over 14 amino acids. CDR1 LGHDT and CDR2 YNNKEL come from the germline V gene (reference sequence). The V end was cut by 3 bases, the J end by 6 bases, with 9 bases between. CDR3 DNA: TGTGCCAGCAGCCAGACCCACGGTAATTCACCCCTCCACTTT. This gives the protein CASSQTHGNSPLHF.

This clonotype was counted only a few times. In DNA, the CDR3 is TGTGCCAGCAGTTTATTACGGTCTAGCGGGAGAAATACGCAGTATTTT. It is translated as CASSLLRSSGRNTQYF. The chain recombines TRBV28 with TRBJ2-3; TRBD2 agrees at 10 bases. V lost 1 base, J lost 7 bases, and 8 bases stayed unmatched. CDR1 and CDR2 (germline): MDHEN, SYDVKM. The CDR3 has 16 amino acids.

V and J are TRBV2 and TRBJ1-1; tentative D call: TRBD1 (5 bases). The germline CDR1 and CDR2 sequences are SNHLY and FYNNEI. Trimming took 9 bases from V and 6 from J, leaving 17 bases between them. The CDR3 spans 13 residues. CDR3 in amino acids: CARGSGGNPEAFF. CDR3 in DNA: TGTGCCAGGGGGTCGGGGGGAAACCCTGAAGCTTTCTTT.

This clonotype has just a few counts. This chain's CDR3 is CASSLDSTGGNTIYF. The CDR3 DNA reads as TGTGCCAGCAGCTTAGACTCAACCGGAGGAAACACCATATATTTT. This chain links TRBV7-8 with TRBJ1-3, with D unresolved. The CDR3 length is 15 residues. Germline V gene lookup returns CDR1 SGHVS and CDR2 FQNEAQ. V dropped 1 base and J dropped 4 bases, with 11 bases sitting between them. Filled out from reference TRBV7-8 and TRBJ1-3, the complete variable domain reads GAGVSQSPRYKVAKRGQDVALRCDPISGHVSLFWYQQALGQGPEFLTYFQNEAQLDKSGLPSDRFFAERPEGSVSTLKIQRTQQEDSAVYLCASSLDSTGGNTIYFGEGSWLTVV.

CDR3 in DNA: TGTGCCAGCAGCAAGGCCACCTACAATGAGCAGTTCTTC. It yields the protein CASSKATYNEQFF. The rearrangement links TRBV28 to TRBJ2-1; D gene unclear. This CDR3 has 13 amino acids. The germline V gene encodes CDR1 MDHEN and CDR2 SYDVKM. Trimming shortened V by 6 bases and J by 2 bases, and 8 bases separated the two germline ends.